The 2 T cell receptor beta chains presented below share a single source sample, sequenced in a study of cytomegalovirus exposure and HLA in healthy donors. With 60 Vbeta and 13 Jbeta primers, the PCR was carried out. TCRdb keeps only in-frame clones here, not all; method: immunoSEQ multiplex PCR. Among under 100,000 clones listed, about 73% were seen once. Sequencing was done on a sample of PBMCs. All receptors come from a woman in her 50s in good health and CMV-seropositive.

The rearrangement uses TRBV19 and TRBJ1-5; 8 bases are a match to TRBD1. Germline V gives CDR1 LNHDA, CDR2 SQIVND (reference sequence). The V and J ends lost 8 bases and 2 bases, in that order; junction bases with no gene match: 23. The CDR3 length is 20 residues. The CDR3 nucleotides read TGTGCCAGTGGGACTCATAGGGTCTTATCAGGGGGCGAAGGCAATCAGCCCCAGCATTTT. It is translated as CASGTHRVLSGGEGNQPQHF.

A remark on this clone: The same CDR3 also results from other DNA sequences found in this sample. The genes are TRBV5-8 and TRBJ1-1; maybe TRBD1 (5 bases). From germline, CDR1 is SGHTS and CDR2 YDEGEE. The CDR3 consists of 14 residues. Trimming stripped 2 bases from V and 11 bases from J, with 19 bases between. In nucleotides, the CDR3 is TGTGCCAGCAGCTTTGGGGACTTAGGAAATGAGGCTTTCTTT. It translates to CASSFGDLGNEAFF.